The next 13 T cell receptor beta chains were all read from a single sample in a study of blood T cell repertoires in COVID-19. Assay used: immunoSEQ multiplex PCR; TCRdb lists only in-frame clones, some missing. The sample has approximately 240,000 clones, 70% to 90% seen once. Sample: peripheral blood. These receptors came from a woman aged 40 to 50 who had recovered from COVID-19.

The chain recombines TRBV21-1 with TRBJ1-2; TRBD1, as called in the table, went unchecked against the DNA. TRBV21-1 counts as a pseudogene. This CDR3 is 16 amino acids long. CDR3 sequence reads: CASSKKDQGRSYGYTF. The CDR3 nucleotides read TGTGCCAGCAGCAAAAAGGACCAGGGGCGATCCTATGGCTACACCTTC.

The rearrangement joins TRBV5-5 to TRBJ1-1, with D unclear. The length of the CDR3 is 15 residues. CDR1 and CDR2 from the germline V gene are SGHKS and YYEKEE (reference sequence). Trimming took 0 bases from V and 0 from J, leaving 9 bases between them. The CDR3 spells CASSLGGAMNTEAFF. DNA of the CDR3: TGTGCCAGCAGCTTGGGCGGTGCGATGAACACTGAAGCTTTCTTT.

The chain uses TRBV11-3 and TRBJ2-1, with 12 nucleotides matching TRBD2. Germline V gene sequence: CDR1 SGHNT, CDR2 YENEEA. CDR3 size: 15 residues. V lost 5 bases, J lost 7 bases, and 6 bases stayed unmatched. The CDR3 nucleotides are TGTGCCAGCAGCGATGCTAGCGGGGGGGCTAATGAGCAGTTCTTC. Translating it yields CASSDASGGANEQFF.

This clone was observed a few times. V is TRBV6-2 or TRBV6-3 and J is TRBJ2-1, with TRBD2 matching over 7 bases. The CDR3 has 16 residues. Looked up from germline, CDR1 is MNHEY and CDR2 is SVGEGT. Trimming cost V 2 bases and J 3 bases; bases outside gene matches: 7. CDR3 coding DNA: TGTGCCAGCAGTTACCCTTTCGGACTAGGCTACAATGAGCAGTTCTTC. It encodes CASSYPFGLGYNEQFF.

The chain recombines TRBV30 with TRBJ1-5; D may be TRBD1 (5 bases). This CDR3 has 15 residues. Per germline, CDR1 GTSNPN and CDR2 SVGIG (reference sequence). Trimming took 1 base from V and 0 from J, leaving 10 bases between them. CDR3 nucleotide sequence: TGTGCCTGGAGTGCGGGGGTTTATAGCAATCAGCCCCAGCATTTT. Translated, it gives CAWSAGVYSNQPQHF.

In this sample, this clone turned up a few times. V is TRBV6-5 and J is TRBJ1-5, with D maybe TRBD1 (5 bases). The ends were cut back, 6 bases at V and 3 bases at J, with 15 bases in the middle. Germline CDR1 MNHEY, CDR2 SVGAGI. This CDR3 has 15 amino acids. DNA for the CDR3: TGTGCCAGCAGCACTACAGGTTTATTCAATCAGCCCCAGCATTTT. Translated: CASSTTGLFNQPQHF.

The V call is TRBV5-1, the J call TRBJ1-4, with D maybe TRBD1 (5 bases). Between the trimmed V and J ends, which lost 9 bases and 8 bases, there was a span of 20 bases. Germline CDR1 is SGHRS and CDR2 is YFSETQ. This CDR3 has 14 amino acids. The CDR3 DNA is TGCGCCACGGAATGGGGGGAGCGGGAAGAAAAACTGTTTTTT. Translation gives CATEWGEREEKLFF.

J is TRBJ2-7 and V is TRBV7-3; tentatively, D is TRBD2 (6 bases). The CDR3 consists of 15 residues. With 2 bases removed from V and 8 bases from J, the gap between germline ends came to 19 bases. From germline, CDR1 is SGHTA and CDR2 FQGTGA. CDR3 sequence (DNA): TGTGCCAGCAGCTTATTGGGTAGCGGCACTCGGAAGCAGTACTTC. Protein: CASSLLGSGTRKQYF.

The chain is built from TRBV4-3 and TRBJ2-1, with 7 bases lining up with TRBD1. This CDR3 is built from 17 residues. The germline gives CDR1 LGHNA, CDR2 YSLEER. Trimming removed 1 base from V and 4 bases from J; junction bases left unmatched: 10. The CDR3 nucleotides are TGCGCCAGCAGCCAAGGGGTCCCGGGACAGACTTACAATGAGCAGTTCTTC. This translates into CASSQGVPGQTYNEQFF.

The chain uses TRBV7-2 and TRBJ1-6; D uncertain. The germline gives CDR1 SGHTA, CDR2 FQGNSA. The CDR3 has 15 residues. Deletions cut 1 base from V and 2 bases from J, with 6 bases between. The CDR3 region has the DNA TGTGCCAGCAGCTTAGTCACAGCCTATAATTCACCCCTCCACTTT. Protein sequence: CASSLVTAYNSPLHF.

The CDR3 sequence is CASSSRQINTGELFF. Written as DNA, the CDR3 is TGTGCCAGCAGCTCAAGACAGATTAACACCGGGGAGCTGTTTTTT. This rearrangement joins TRBV5-6 to TRBJ2-2, with D tentatively TRBD1 (5 bases). The V gene's germline CDR1 is SGHDT and CDR2 YYEEEE. This CDR3 region has 15 residues. V was clipped by 3 bases and J by 2 bases, with 11 bases between them.

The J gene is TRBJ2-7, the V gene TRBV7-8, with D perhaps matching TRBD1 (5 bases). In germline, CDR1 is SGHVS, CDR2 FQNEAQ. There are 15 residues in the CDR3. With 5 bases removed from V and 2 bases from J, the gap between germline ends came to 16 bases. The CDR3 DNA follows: TGTGCCAGCAGCCGAGACGCGGTAGGGGCCTACGAGCAGTACTTC. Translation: CASSRDAVGAYEQYF.

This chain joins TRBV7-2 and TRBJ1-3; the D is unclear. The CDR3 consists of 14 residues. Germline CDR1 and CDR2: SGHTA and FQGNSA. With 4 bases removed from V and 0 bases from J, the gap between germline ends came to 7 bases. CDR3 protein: CASSSQISGNTIYF. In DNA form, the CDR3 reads TGTGCCAGCAGCTCTCAGATCTCTGGAAACACCATATATTTT.